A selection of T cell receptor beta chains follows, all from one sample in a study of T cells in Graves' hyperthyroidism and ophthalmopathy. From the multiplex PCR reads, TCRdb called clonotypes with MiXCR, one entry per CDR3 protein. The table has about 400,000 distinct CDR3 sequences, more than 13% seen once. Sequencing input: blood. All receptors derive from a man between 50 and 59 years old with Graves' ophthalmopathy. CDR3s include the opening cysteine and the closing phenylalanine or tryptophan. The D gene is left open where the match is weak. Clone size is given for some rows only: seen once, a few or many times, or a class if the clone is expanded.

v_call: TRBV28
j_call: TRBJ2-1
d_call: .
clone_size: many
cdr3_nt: TGTGCCAGCAGTTCCCCCCGGGGTATTTCGAATGAGCAGTTCTTC
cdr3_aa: CASSSPRGISNEQFF

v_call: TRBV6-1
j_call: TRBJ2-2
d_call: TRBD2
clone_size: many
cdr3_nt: TGTGCCAGCAGTGAAACCCAACTAGCGGGAGTAAACACCGGGGAGCTGTTTTTT
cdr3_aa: CASSETQLAGVNTGELFF

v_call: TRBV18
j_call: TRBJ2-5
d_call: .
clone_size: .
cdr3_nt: TGTGCCAGCTCACCAAACAAGGCAACAAGCCAAGAGACCCAGTACTTC
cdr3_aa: CASSPNKATSQETQYF

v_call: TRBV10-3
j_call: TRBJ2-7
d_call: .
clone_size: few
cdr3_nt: TGTGCCATCAGTGGTCCAGGGAGCGACGAGCAGTACTTC
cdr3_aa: CAISGPGSDEQYF

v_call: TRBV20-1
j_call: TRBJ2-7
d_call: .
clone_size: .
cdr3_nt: TGCAGTGCCACCCCTGCAGGTTCCCCCTACGAGCAGTACTTC
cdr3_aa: CSATPAGSPYEQYF

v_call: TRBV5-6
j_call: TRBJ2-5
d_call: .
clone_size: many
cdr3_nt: TGTGCCAGCAGCTTGGTTGACTCGTACCAAGAGACCCAGTACTTC
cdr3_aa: CASSLVDSYQETQYF

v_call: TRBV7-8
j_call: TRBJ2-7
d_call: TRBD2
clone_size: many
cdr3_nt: TGTGCCAGCAGCCCGAAGCGGGATTTAACCTACGAGCAGTACTTC
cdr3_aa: CASSPKRDLTYEQYF

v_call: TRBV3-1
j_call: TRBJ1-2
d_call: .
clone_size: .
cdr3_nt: TGTGCCAGCAGCCGCAGGGAACAGGCGGGTCATGGCTACACCTTC
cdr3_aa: CASSRREQAGHGYTF

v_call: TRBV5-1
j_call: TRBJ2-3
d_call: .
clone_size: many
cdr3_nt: TGCGCCAGCAGGCAAAGCGGATCTAGCACAGATACGCAGTATTTT
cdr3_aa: CASRQSGSSTDTQYF

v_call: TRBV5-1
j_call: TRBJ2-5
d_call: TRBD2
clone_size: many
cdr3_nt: TGCGCCAGCAGGCTTACGACTAGCCGAAGAGAGACCCAGTACTTC
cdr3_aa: CASRLTTSRRETQYF

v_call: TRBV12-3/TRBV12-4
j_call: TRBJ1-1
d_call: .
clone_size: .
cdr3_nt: TGTGCCGGCAGTTTATATCCGAAGAACACTGAAGCTTTCTTT
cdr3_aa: CAGSLYPKNTEAFF

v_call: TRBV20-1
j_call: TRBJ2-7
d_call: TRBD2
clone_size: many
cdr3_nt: TGCAGTGCTGCTAGCGGGAGGGACTACGAGCAGTACTTC
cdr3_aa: CSAASGRDYEQYF

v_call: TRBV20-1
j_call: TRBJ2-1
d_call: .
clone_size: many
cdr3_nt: TGCAGTGCTAGAGATCGTGGACTTTCTAATGAGCAGTTCTTC
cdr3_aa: CSARDRGLSNEQFF

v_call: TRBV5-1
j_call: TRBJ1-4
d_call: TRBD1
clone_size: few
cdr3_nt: TGCGCCAGCAGCTACCGGACAGGGATTCGCGAAAAACTGTTTTTT
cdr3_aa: CASSYRTGIREKLFF

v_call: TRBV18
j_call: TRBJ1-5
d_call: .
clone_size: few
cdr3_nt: TGTGCCGGCTCACCGGGGGATCTACAGCCCCAGCATTTT
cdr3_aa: CAGSPGDLQPQHF

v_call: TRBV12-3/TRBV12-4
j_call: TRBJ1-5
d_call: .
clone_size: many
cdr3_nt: TGTGCCAGCAGTTTTGACAAAAATCAGCCCCAGCATTTT
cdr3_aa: CASSFDKNQPQHF

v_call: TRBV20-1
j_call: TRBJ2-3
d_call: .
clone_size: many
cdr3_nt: TGCAGTGCTAGAGATCTTGCGGAATCCACAGATACGCAGTATTTT
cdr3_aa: CSARDLAESTDTQYF

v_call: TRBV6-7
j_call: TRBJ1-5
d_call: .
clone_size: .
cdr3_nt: TGTGCGAGAGATCAGCCCCAGCATTTT
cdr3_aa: CARDQPQHF

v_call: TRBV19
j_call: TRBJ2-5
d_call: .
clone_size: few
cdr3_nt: TGTGCCAGTAGTTTCGCCTCTGTGGAGACCCAGTACTTC
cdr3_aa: CASSFASVETQYF

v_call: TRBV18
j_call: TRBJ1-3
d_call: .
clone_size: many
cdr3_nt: TGTGCCAGCTCACGCTCCTCAGCCTCTGGAAACACCATATATTTT
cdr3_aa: CASSRSSASGNTIYF

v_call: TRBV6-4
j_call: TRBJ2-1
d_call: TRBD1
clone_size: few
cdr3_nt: TGTGCCAGCAGTGACAGACAGGGGCTGATATCCTACAATGAGCAGTTCTTC
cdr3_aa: CASSDRQGLISYNEQFF

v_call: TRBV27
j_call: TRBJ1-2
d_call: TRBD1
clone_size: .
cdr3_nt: TGTGCCAGCAGTCTTACCACAGGGGGTGGCTACACCTTC
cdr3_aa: CASSLTTGGGYTF